This TCR beta chain appears in the sequencing data of a study of OX40 agonist ivuxolimab in advanced cancers. The ends were cut back, 1 base at V and 4 bases at J, with 16 bases in the middle. Per germline, CDR1 MGHRA and CDR2 YSYEKL. This CDR3 comprises 16 residues. Produced via immunoSEQ multiplex PCR; TCRdb's table is partial and in-frame only. Of 25,000 to 30,000 clones listed, 80% to 85% are singletons. The TCR sequence derives from an adult with an advanced solid tumor such as melanoma, head and neck, liver or kidney cancer. This rearrangement joins TRBV4-1 to TRBJ1-1; D unresolved. This specimen was CD4+ or CD8+ T cells sorted from blood, taken in a trial of the OX40 agonist ivuxolimab. The CDR3 DNA follows: TGCGCCAGCAGCCAAGTGTCCCACCTTGTGGGCACTGAAGCTTTCTTT. Protein product: CASSQVSHLVGTEAFF.